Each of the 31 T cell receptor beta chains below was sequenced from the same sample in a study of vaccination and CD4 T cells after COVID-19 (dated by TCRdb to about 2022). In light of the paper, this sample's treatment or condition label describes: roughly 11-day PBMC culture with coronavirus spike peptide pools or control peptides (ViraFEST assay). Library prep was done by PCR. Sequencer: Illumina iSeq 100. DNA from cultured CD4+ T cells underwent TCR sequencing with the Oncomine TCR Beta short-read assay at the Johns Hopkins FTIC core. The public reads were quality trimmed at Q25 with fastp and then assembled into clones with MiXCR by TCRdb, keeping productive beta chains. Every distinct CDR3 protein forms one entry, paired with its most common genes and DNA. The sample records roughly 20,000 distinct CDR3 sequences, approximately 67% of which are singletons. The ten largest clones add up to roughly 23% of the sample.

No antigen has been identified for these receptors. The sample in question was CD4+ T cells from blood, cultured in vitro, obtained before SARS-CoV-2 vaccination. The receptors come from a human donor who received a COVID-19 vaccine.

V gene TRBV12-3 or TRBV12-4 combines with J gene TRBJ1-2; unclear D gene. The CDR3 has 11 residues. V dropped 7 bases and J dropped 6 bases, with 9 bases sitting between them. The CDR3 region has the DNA TGTGCCAGCACTCCTATCCATGGCTACACCTTC. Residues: CASTPIHGYTF.

The CDR3 region has the DNA TGTGCCAGCAGCAAATGTGAGGGGCGGAACACCGGGGAGCTGTTTTTT. Translated: CASSKCEGRNTGELFF. V and J are TRBV21-1 and TRBJ2-2; TRBD1 is the table's D call and was not checked against the DNA. TRBV21-1 is designated a pseudogene. The CDR3 covers 16 residues.

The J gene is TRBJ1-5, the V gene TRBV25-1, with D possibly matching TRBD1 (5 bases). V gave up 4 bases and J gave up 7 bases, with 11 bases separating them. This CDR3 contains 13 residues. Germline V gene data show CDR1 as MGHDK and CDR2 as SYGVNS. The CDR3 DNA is TGTGCCAGCAGTGGGGGCGGGAACCAGCCCCAGCATTTT. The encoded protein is CASSGGGNQPQHF.

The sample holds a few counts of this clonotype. The CDR3 reads CSGMSDRLNTEAFF. The DNA of the CDR3 is TGCAGTGGAATGTCCGACAGGTTGAACACTGAAGCTTTCTTT. J is TRBJ1-1 and V is TRBV20-1, with D maybe TRBD1 (6 bases). The germline V gene has CDR1 DFQATT and CDR2 SNEGSKA (reference sequence). Trimming cost V 7 bases and J 0 bases, with 15 bases left between them. This CDR3 comprises 14 residues.

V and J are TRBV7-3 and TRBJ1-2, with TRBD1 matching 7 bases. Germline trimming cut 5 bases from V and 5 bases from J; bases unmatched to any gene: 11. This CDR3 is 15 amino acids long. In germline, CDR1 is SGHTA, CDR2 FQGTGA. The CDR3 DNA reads TGTGCCAGCAGCGCCTCAGGGGGGATGGGTTATGGCTACACCTTC. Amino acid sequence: CASSASGGMGYGYTF.

CDR3 residues: CASSHSDSDLNTGELFF. The DNA for the CDR3 is TGTGCCAGCAGCCATTCAGACTCCGACCTGAACACCGGGGAGCTGTTTTTT. The chain combines TRBV4-2 with TRBJ2-2; D remains unclear. Germline V gene data show CDR1 as LGHNA and CDR2 as YNFKEQ. Trimming pared 3 bases from V and 1 base from J, leaving 15 bases between. CDR3 size: 17 residues.

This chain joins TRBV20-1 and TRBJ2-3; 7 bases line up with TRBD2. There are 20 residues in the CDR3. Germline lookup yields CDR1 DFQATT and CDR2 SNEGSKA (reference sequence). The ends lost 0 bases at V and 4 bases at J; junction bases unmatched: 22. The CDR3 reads CSARDTRTRETSPEPDTQYF. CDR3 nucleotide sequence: TGCAGTGCTAGAGACACACGCACTAGAGAGACTAGCCCCGAACCAGATACGCAGTATTTT.

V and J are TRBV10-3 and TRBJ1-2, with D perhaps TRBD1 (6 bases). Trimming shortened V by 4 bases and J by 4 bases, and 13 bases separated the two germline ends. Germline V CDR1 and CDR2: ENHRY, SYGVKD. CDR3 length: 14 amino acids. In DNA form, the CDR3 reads TGTGCCATCAGTGGACAGGCGAGGGGCTATGGCTACACCTTC. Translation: CAISGQARGYGYTF.

The CDR3 protein is CATQDTLNTEAFF. CDR3 nucleotide sequence: TGTGCCACCCAGGACACGCTTAACACTGAAGCTTTCTTT. This chain links TRBV24-1 with TRBJ1-1; D may be TRBD1 (5 bases). From germline, CDR1 is KGHDR and CDR2 SFDVKD. The CDR3 is 13 residues long. Between the trimmed V and J ends, which lost 9 bases and 2 bases, there was a span of 12 bases.

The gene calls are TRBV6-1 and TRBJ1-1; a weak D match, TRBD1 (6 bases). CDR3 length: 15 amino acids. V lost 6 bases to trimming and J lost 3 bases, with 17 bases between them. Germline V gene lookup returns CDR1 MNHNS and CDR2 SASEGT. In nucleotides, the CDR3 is TGTGCCAGCAGACAGGGAGTGAGGGCTGACACTGAAGCTTTCTTT. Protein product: CASRQGVRADTEAFF.

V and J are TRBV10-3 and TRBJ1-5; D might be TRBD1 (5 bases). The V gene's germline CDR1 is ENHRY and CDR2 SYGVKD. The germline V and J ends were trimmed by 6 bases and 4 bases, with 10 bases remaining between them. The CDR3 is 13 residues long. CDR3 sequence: CAIRRDHNQPQHF. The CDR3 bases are TGTGCCATCAGGAGGGACCATAATCAGCCCCAGCATTTT.

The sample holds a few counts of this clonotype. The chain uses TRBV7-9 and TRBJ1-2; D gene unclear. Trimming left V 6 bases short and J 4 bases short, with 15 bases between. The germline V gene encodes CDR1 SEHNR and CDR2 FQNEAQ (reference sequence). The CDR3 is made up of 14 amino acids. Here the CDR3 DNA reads TGTGCCAGCAGACGGAATGGGCAGTTCTATGGCTACACCTTC. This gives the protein CASRRNGQFYGYTF.

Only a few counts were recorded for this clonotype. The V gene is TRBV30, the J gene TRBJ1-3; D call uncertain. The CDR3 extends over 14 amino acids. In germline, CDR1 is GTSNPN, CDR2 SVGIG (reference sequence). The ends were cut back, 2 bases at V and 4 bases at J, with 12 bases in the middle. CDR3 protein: CAWSLTQTGNTIYF. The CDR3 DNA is TGTGCCTGGAGTCTGACTCAGACAGGAAACACCATATATTTT.

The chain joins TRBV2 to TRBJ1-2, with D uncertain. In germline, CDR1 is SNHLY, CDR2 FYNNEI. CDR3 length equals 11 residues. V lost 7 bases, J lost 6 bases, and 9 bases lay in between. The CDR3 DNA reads TGTGCCAGCAAGGCGGGGAATGGCTACACCTTC. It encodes CASKAGNGYTF.

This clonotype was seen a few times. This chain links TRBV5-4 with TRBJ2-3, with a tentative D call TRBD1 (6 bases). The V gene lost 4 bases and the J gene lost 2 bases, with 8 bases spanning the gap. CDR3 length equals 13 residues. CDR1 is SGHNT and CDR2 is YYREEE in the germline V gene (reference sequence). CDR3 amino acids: CASSLGATDTQYF. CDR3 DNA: TGTGCCAGCAGCCTGGGGGCCACAGATACGCAGTATTTT.

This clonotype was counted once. The CDR3 loop reads CASSELGDRRQYF. The DNA of the CDR3 is TGTGCCAGCAGTGAATTAGGAGACAGAAGGCAGTACTTC. This sequence joins TRBV6-1 and TRBJ2-7; tentative D call: TRBD1 (5 bases). Looked up from germline, CDR1 is MNHNS and CDR2 is SASEGT. The CDR3 covers 13 residues. Trimming left V 2 bases short and J 9 bases short, with 14 bases between.

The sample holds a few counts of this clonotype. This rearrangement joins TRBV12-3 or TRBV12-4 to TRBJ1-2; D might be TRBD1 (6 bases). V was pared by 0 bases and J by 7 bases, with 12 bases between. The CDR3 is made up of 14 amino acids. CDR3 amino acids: CASSLAGGRAGYTF. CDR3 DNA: TGTGCCAGCAGTTTAGCGGGGGGGCGGGCTGGCTACACCTTC.

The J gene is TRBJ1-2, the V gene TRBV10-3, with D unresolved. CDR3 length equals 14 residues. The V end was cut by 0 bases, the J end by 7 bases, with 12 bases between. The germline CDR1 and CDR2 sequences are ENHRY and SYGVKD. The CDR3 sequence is CAISESVAGVGYTF. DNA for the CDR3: TGTGCCATCAGTGAGTCGGTGGCTGGGGTTGGCTACACCTTC.

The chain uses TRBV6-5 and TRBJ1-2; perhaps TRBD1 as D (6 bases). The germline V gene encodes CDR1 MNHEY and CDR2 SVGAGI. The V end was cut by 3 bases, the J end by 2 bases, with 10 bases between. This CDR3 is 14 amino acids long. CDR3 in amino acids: CASSYRGGNYGYTF. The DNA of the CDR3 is TGTGCCAGCAGTTATAGAGGGGGGAACTATGGCTACACCTTC.

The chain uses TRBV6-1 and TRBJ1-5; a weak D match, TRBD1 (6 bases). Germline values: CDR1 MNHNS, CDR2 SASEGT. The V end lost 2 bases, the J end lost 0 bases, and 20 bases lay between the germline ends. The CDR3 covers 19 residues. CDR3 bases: TGTGCCAGCAGTGAAAAAAGGACAGCCATAGTTTATAGCAATCAGCCCCAGCATTTT. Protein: CASSEKRTAIVYSNQPQHF.

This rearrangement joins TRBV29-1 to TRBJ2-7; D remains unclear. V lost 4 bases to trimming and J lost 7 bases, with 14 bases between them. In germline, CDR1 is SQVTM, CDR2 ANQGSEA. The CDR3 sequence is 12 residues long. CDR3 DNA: TGCAGCGTTGGAATCATCATGGGGGAGCAGTACTTC. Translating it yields CSVGIIMGEQYF.

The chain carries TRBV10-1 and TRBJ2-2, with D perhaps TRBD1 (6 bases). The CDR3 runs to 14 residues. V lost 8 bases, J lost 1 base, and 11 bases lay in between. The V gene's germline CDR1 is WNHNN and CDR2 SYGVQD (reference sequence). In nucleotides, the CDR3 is TGCGCCAGCCGAGTACAGGGGAACACCGGGGAGCTGTTTTTT. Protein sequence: CASRVQGNTGELFF.

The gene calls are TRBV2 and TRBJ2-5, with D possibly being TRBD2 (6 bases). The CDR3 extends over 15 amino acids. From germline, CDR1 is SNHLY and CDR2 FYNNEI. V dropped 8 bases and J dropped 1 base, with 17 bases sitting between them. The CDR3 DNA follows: TGTGCCAGCCACGAACCCGGGACTTCCCAAGAGACCCAGTACTTC. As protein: CASHEPGTSQETQYF.

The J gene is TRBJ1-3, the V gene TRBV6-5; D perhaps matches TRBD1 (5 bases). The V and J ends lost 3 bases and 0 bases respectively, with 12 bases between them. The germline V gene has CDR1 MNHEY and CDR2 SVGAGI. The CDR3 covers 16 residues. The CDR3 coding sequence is TGTGCCAGCAGTTATACGGGACGCCACTCTGGAAACACCATATATTTT. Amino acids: CASSYTGRHSGNTIYF.

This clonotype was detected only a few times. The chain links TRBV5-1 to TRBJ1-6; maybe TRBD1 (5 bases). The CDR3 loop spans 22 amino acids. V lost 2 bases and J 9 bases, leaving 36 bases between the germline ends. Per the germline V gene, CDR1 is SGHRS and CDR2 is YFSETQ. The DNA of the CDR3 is TGCGCCAGCAGCTTTTGGAAACAGGACGGGCGCCATATCCCCAACCGTAGTTCACCCCTCCACTTT. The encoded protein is CASSFWKQDGRHIPNRSSPLHF.

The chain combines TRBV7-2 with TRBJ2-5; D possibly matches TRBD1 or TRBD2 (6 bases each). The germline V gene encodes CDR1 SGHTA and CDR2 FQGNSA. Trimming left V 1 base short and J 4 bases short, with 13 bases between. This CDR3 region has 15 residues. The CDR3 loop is CASSLELGGGETQYF. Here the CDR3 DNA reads TGTGCCAGCAGCTTAGAACTAGGGGGAGGAGAGACCCAGTACTTC.

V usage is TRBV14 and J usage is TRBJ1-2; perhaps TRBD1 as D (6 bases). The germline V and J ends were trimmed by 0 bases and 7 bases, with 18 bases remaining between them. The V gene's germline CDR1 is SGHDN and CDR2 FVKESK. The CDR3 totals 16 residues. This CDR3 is CASSQERGGRRGGYTF. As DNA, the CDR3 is TGTGCCAGCAGCCAAGAGCGGGGGGGCCGGAGGGGTGGCTACACCTTC.

The DNA of the CDR3 is TGTGCCAGCAGCCCCACCCGCCCGGAGCTGCCCCAGTACTTC. The encoded protein is CASSPTRPELPQYF. The genes are TRBV7-2 and TRBJ2-5; D is unclear. The germline V gene has CDR1 SGHTA and CDR2 FQGNSA. The V end lost 5 bases, the J end lost 9 bases, and 19 bases lay between the germline ends. CDR3 size: 14 residues.

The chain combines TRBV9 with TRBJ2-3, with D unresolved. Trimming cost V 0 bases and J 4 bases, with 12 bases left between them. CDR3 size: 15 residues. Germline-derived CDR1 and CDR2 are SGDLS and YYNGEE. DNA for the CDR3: TGTGCCAGCAGCGTAGAGGGTTTTGGGGCAGATACGCAGTATTTT. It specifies CASSVEGFGADTQYF.

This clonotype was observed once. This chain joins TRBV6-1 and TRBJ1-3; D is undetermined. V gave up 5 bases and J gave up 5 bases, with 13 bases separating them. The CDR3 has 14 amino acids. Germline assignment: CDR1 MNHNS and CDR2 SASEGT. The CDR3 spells CASSRREGRNTIYF. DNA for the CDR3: TGTGCCAGCAGTCGCCGGGAAGGGAGAAACACCATATATTTT.

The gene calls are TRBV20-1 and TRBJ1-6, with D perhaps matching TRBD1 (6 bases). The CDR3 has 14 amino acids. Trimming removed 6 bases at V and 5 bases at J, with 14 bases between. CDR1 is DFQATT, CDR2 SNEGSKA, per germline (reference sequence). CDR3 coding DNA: TGCAGTGCAGGGGGTCGGAACGATAATTCACCCCTCCACTTT. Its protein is CSAGGRNDNSPLHF.